What follows are 22 T cell receptor beta chains derived from one specimen sequenced in a study of blood T cell repertoires in COVID-19. Method: immunoSEQ multiplex PCR; TCRdb's copy keeps in-frame clones and lacks some. The data hold 210,000 or so clones, with roughly 80% observed a single time. Material: peripheral blood. The source of these receptors is a human donor in a cohort sampled during active COVID-19.

This clone has only one observation. CDR3 sequence: CASSSLGGRPMNTEAFF. Here the CDR3 DNA reads TGTGCCAGCAGCTCTCTCGGCGGGCGTCCGATGAACACTGAAGCTTTCTTT. This chain links TRBV7-8 with TRBJ1-1; D gene uncertain. CDR3 length: 17 residues. The V and J ends lost 4 bases and 0 bases respectively, with 18 bases between them. The germline V gene has CDR1 SGHVS and CDR2 FQNEAQ.

The V call is TRBV7-9, the J call TRBJ1-1; possibly TRBD1 for D (6 bases). The CDR3 has 14 amino acids. In germline, CDR1 is SEHNR, CDR2 FQNEAQ (reference sequence). V was pared by 1 base and J by 3 bases, with 9 bases between. The CDR3 loop reads CASSLGQAYTEAFF. The CDR3 region has the DNA TGTGCCAGCAGCTTAGGACAGGCGTACACTGAAGCTTTCTTT.

This clone was seen a handful of times. The J gene is TRBJ1-5, the V gene TRBV4-1; 7 bases agree with TRBD1. The CDR3 covers 15 residues. CDR1 MGHRA and CDR2 YSYEKL come from the germline V gene. V shed 1 base and J 3 bases; nucleotides not matched to a gene: 3. This CDR3 reads CASSQADRPNQPQHF. The CDR3, as DNA: TGCGCCAGCAGCCAAGCGGACAGGCCCAATCAGCCCCAGCATTTT.

The sample holds a few counts of this clone. This chain connects TRBV5-4 to TRBJ2-7, with 7 bases identical to TRBD1. Germline trimming cut 1 base from V and 5 bases from J; bases unmatched to any gene: 6. In germline, CDR1 is SGHNT, CDR2 YYREEE (reference sequence). This CDR3 contains 14 residues. This CDR3 is CASSLKTGLHEQYF. Here the CDR3 DNA reads TGTGCCAGCAGCTTGAAGACAGGGCTACACGAGCAGTACTTC.

The CDR3 bases are TGTGCCAGCAGTTTAACTCGTTTGACAGCCTACGAGCAGTACTTC. It translates to CASSLTRLTAYEQYF. The chain joins TRBV28 to TRBJ2-7; D perhaps matches TRBD1 (5 bases). From germline, CDR1 is MDHEN and CDR2 SYDVKM. This CDR3 spans 15 amino acids. V lost 2 bases and J 2 bases, leaving 13 bases between the germline ends. Variable domain in full (rest from reference TRBV28 and TRBJ2-7): DVKVTQSSRYLVKRTGEKVFLECVQDMDHENMFWYRQDPGLGLRLIYFSYDVKMKEKGDIPEGYSVSREKKERFSLILESASTNQTSMYLCASSLTRLTAYEQYFGPGTRLTVT.

This chain links TRBV19 with TRBJ1-5; 7 positions agree with TRBD1. Germline CDR1 and CDR2: LNHDA and SQIVND (reference sequence). With 4 bases clipped from V and 1 base from J, the junction kept 7 bases outside the gene matches. CDR3 size: 16 residues. The CDR3 spells CASSKQGPKSNQPQHF. CDR3 nucleotides: TGTGCCAGTAGTAAACAGGGGCCGAAAAGCAATCAGCCCCAGCATTTT. Full variable domain (rest looked up from reference TRBV19 and TRBJ1-5): DGGITQSPKYLFRKEGQNVTLSCEQNLNHDAMYWYRQDPGQGLRLIYYSQIVNDFQKGDIAEGYSVSREKKESFPLTVTSAQKNPTAFYLCASSKQGPKSNQPQHFGDGTRLSIL.

The V call is TRBV28, the J call TRBJ1-2; TRBD1 agrees at 11 bases. V lost 6 bases and J lost 5; bases outside the gene matches: 8. Germline loops: CDR1 MDHEN, CDR2 SYDVKM. The CDR3 consists of 15 residues. CDR3: CASSHWDRGKYGYTF. DNA for the CDR3: TGTGCCAGCAGCCACTGGGACAGGGGGAAATATGGCTACACCTTC.

The V and J genes are TRBV10-3 and TRBJ1-4; no clear D. This CDR3 spans 12 amino acids. From germline, CDR1 is ENHRY and CDR2 SYGVKD. The germline V and J ends were trimmed by 2 bases and 7 bases, with 5 bases remaining between them. CDR3 sequence reads: CAISEEGEKLFF. Here the CDR3 DNA reads TGTGCCATCAGTGAGGAGGGTGAAAAACTGTTTTTT.

The V gene is TRBV11-1, the J gene TRBJ1-1; 7 bases line up with TRBD1. The CDR3 has 15 residues. V dropped 5 bases and J dropped 3; count of bases not matched to a gene: 9. Germline V gene data show CDR1 as SGHAT and CDR2 as FQDESV (reference sequence). The DNA for the CDR3 is TGTGCCAGCAGCAACCGAAGGGGGCGGGACACTGAAGCTTTCTTT. Its translation is CASSNRRGRDTEAFF. The full variable domain, rest sourced from reference TRBV11-1 and TRBJ1-1, is EAEVAQSPRYKITEKSQAVAFWCDPISGHATLYWYRQILGQGPELLVQFQDESVVDDSQLPKDRFSAERLKGVDSTLKIQPAELGDSAMYLCASSNRRGRDTEAFFGQGTRLTVV.

The chain has TRBV19 and TRBJ2-4, with no clear D. This CDR3 has 15 residues. Per the germline V gene, CDR1 is LNHDA and CDR2 is SQIVND (reference sequence). V lost 6 bases, J lost 0 bases, and 12 bases lay in between. The CDR3 bases are TGTGCCAGTAGCCAGAGACAACTAGCCAAAAACATTCAGTACTTC. It encodes CASSQRQLAKNIQYF.

In the case of this clone: Other DNA sequences in the sample encode the same CDR3. The V call is TRBV6-5, the J call TRBJ1-3, with unresolved D. Germline loops: CDR1 MNHEY, CDR2 SVGAGI. The CDR3 runs to 16 residues. The V end was cut by 0 bases, the J end by 2 bases, with 11 bases between. The CDR3 nucleotides read TGTGCCAGCAGTTACTCTTCCCGGGGTGCTGGAAACACCATATATTTT. It codes for CASSYSSRGAGNTIYF.

The chain employs TRBV20-1 and TRBJ1-3, with D tentatively TRBD1 (6 bases). Germline-derived CDR1 and CDR2 are DFQATT and SNEGSKA (reference sequence). Trimming took off 7 bases at V and 4 bases at J, with 8 bases between the two ends. The CDR3 consists of 11 residues. The CDR3 DNA is TGCAGTGGAGGACAGGGAAACACCATATATTTT. As protein: CSGGQGNTIYF.

In this sample, this clone turned up a few times. This chain uses TRBV9 with TRBJ2-7; 10 nucleotides match TRBD2. Losses at the gene ends were 4 bases for V and 7 bases for J; bases not matched to a gene: 8. The CDR3 spans 14 residues. Germline CDR1 reads SGDLS; CDR2 reads YYNGEE. The CDR3 reads CASSLTSGTQEQYF. For the CDR3, the DNA is TGTGCCAGCAGCCTTACTAGCGGGACTCAAGAGCAGTACTTC.

The gene calls are TRBV23-1 and TRBJ1-2, with D possibly TRBD1 on 6 matching bases. TRBV23-1 is an ORF, with its function uncertain. V gave up 0 bases and J gave up 3 bases, with 17 bases separating them. The CDR3 is made up of 17 amino acids. CDR3 sequence reads: CASSQSDSSPFHYGYTF. In nucleotides, the CDR3 is TGCGCCAGCAGTCAATCGGACAGTTCCCCGTTCCACTATGGCTACACCTTC.

This chain connects TRBV6-5 to TRBJ1-2; TRBD1 matches at 8 bases. V lost 0 bases, J lost 8 bases, and 5 bases stayed unmatched. The germline V gene has CDR1 MNHEY and CDR2 SVGAGI. There are 14 residues in the CDR3. The CDR3 DNA reads as TGTGCCAGCAGTTACTCATACAGGGGGGGCGGCTACACCTTC. The encoded protein is CASSYSYRGGGYTF.

The sample holds many counts of this clone. This sequence joins TRBV10-3 and TRBJ2-1, with 12 bases that match TRBD2. The germline gives CDR1 ENHRY, CDR2 SYGVKD. V was pared by 4 bases and J by 6 bases, with 1 base of the junction left unmatched. The CDR3 is 14 residues long. CDR3 DNA sequence: TGTGCCATCAGTGGGACTAGCGGGATCAATGAGCAGTTCTTC. Its translation: CAISGTSGINEQFF.

The chain uses TRBV7-9 and TRBJ2-3; the D gene is possibly TRBD1 (5 bases). CDR1 and CDR2 from the germline V gene are SEHNR and FQNEAQ (reference sequence). With 2 bases removed from V and 4 bases from J, the gap between germline ends came to 13 bases. The CDR3 has 15 residues. The CDR3 region has the DNA TGTGCCAGCAGCTTAAGCGCTCTAGGGGCAGATACGCAGTATTTT. This encodes CASSLSALGADTQYF.

This chain connects TRBV2 to TRBJ1-3; D call uncertain. Germline CDR1 and CDR2: SNHLY and FYNNEI. CDR3 length: 14 amino acids. Trimming removed 7 bases at V and 4 bases at J, with 14 bases between. The CDR3, as DNA: TGTGCCAGCACCGTAGTCGAGCCGGGAAACACCATATATTTT. Protein product: CASTVVEPGNTIYF. The full variable domain, with the rest looked up from reference TRBV2 and TRBJ1-3, is EPEVTQTPSHQVTQMGQEVILRCVPISNHLYFYWYRQILGQKVEFLVSFYNNEISEKSEIFDDQFSVERPDGSNFTLKIRSTKLEDSAMYFCASTVVEPGNTIYFGEGSWLTVV.

The chain joins TRBV9 to TRBJ2-5; a possible D gene is TRBD2 (5 bases). V lost 4 bases and J 3 bases, leaving 16 bases between the germline ends. CDR3 length: 15 amino acids. The germline V gene has CDR1 SGDLS and CDR2 YYNGEE. In DNA form, the CDR3 reads TGTGCCAGCAGCCCATTCGGGGTCGGGGAAGAGACCCAGTACTTC. This encodes CASSPFGVGEETQYF.

This clone was observed once. The rearrangement joins TRBV24-1 to TRBJ1-6, with TRBD1 as a possible D gene (5 bases). V was clipped by 6 bases and J by 5 bases, with 7 bases between them. Germline CDR1 is KGHDR and CDR2 is SFDVKD. The CDR3 consists of 13 residues. CDR3 loop: CATSQGHNSPLHF. As DNA, the CDR3 is TGTGCCACCAGTCAGGGCCATAATTCACCCCTCCACTTT.

The V call is TRBV28, the J call TRBJ1-4; possible D gene TRBD1, 5 bases. This CDR3 region has 16 residues. The V and J ends lost 5 bases and 6 bases respectively, with 19 bases between them. Germline-derived CDR1 and CDR2 are MDHEN and SYDVKM. CDR3 in DNA: TGTGCCAGCAGTCTTCCAGGACGCCTAGGGGATGAAAAACTGTTTTTT. Its translation is CASSLPGRLGDEKLFF.

The chain joins TRBV19 to TRBJ1-5; D is uncertain. Per the germline V gene, CDR1 is LNHDA and CDR2 is SQIVND (reference sequence). V was clipped by 4 bases and J by 6 bases, with 10 bases between them. CDR3 length equals 13 residues. CDR3 protein: CASSNEARQPQHF. CDR3 nucleotides: TGTGCCAGTAGTAACGAGGCTCGTCAGCCCCAGCATTTT. The full variable domain, its missing parts supplied by reference TRBV19 and TRBJ1-5, is DGGITQSPKYLFRKEGQNVTLSCEQNLNHDAMYWYRQDPGQGLRLIYYSQIVNDFQKGDIAEGYSVSREKKESFPLTVTSAQKNPTAFYLCASSNEARQPQHFGDGTRLSIL.